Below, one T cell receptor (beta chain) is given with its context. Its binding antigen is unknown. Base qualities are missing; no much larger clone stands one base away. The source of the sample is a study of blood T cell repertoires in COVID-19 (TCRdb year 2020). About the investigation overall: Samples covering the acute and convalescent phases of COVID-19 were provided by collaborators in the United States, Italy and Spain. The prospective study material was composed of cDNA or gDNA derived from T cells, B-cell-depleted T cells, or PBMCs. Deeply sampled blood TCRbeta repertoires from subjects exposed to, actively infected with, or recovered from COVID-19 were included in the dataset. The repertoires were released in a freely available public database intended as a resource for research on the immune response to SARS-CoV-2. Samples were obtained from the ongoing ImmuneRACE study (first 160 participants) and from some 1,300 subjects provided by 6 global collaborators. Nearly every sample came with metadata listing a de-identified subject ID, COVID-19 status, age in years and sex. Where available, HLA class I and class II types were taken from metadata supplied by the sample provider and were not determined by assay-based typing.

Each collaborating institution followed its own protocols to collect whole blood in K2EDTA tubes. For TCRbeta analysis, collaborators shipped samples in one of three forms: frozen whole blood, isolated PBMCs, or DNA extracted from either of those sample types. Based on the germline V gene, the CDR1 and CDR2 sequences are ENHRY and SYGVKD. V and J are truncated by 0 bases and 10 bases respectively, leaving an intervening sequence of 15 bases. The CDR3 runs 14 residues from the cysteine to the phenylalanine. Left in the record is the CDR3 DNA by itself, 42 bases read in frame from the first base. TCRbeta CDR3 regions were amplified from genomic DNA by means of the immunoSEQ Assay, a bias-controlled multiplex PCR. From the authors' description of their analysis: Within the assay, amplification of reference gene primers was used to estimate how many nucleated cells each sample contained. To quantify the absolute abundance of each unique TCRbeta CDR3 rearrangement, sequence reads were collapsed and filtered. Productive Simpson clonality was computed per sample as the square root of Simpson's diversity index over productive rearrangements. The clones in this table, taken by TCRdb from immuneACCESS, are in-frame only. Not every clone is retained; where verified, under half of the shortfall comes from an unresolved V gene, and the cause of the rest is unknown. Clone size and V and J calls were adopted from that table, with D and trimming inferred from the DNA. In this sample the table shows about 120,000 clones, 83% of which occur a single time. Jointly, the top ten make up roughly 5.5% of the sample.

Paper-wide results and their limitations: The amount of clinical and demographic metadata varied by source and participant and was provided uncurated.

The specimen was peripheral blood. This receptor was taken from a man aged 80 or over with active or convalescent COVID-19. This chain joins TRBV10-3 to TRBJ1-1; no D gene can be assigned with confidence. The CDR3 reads CAISESREQGPAFF. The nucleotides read TGTGCCATCAGTGAGTCGAGGGAACAAGGGCCAGCTTTCTTT.